The T cell receptor (beta chain) under discussion was sequenced for a study of shared clonotypes between healthy human individuals. As for the study in general: Samples came from a couple of female and a few male donors aged 18 to 49.

Of note for this clone: Its antigen is currently unknown.

V trimming: 2 bases; J trimming: 1 base; junction bases outside the gene matches: 4. The CDR3 has 16 amino acids. CDR1 and CDR2 (germline): ENHRY, SYGVKD. Over several immunoSEQ plates, each subset's genomic DNA was distributed in even portions. Using immunoSEQ multiplex PCR, the repertoire was profiled, and TCRdb retains in-frame clones only, with some absent. The table lists 2,500,000 or so clones, 90% to 95% of them singletons. Broader study findings: Clonotype sharing across a few donors was observed for 5% to 6.5% of naive CD4 clonotypes.

The specimen was naive CD4+ T cells sorted from blood. Subset defined: CD45RA+ positively selected. The chain carries TRBV10-3 and TRBJ2-5; TRBD2 agrees at 10 bases. The source of this sequence is a man younger than 35 in good health. CDR3 loop: CAISEAVAGGQETQYF. Here the CDR3 DNA reads TGTGCCATCAGTGAGGCGGTAGCGGGGGGCCAAGAGACCCAGTACTTC.